This T cell receptor (beta chain) was profiled in a study of shared clonotypes between healthy human individuals. Terminally differentiated effector memory CD45RA+ cells were excluded by CCR7 positive selection of CD45RO-negative cells. HIV-negative, healthy adults without recent acute infections or vaccinations were the donors. Caucasian adults residing in Nashville, Tennessee made up all the donors. Findings and caveats of the study: Although depth was large, rarefaction showed that sequencing of the sorted subsets was incomplete. Naive CD4 clonotypes overlapped across a handful of donors at around 4.7%.

In the case of this clone: Its target is not known.

TCRdb's copy holds only in-frame clones and misses some; the assay was immunoSEQ multiplex PCR. Counted here are hundreds of thousands of clones, about 95% occurring once; the ten biggest clones make up 0.11%. The sample taken for sequencing was naive CD8+ T cells sorted from blood. The TCR comes from a woman aged 25 to 39 in good health.

The CDR3 region has the DNA TGCAGCGCCGTAGCAGGGGCCAACGTCCTGACTTTC. Its translation: CSAVAGANVLTF. The rearrangement uses TRBV29-1 and TRBJ2-6; D call uncertain. Between the trimmed V and J ends, which lost 7 bases and 4 bases, there was a span of 8 bases. The germline gives CDR1 SQVTM, CDR2 ANQGSEA. The CDR3 has 12 amino acids.